The next 21 T cell receptor beta chains were all read from a single sample in a study of blood T cells in healthy people across ages. Using a J-beta primer mix together with a sample-barcoded 5' primer, a second PCR was run for roughly 6 to 12 cycles. TCRdb ran MiXCR on the 5' RACE reads and lists one entry per CDR3 protein. Here the sample spans 730,000 or so distinct CDR3 sequences, roughly 44% being singletons. Sequenced input: blood. These receptors were taken from a woman in her sixties or seventies in good health.

V and J are TRBV7-2 and TRBJ2-7; no definite D call. Deletions cut 5 bases from V and 6 bases from J, with 17 bases between. This CDR3 spans 14 amino acids. Germline V gives CDR1 SGHTA, CDR2 FQGNSA. In DNA form, the CDR3 reads TGTGCCAGCAGCCTCAGGACGGGTACGGCCGAGCAGTACTTC. It specifies CASSLRTGTAEQYF.

The V and J genes are TRBV29-1 and TRBJ1-4; D might be TRBD1 (5 bases). Germline CDR1 SQVTM, CDR2 ANQGSEA. V lost 6 bases and J 5 bases, leaving 13 bases between the germline ends. The CDR3 covers 13 residues. CDR3 protein: CSVSGPGNEKLFF. The CDR3 bases are TGCAGCGTGTCGGGACCCGGGAATGAAAAACTGTTTTTT.

V and J are TRBV9 and TRBJ2-3; 14 bases match TRBD2. CDR3 length: 19 residues. V shed 3 bases, J shed 0 bases, and the junction held 9 bases outside the gene matches. Germline V CDR1 and CDR2: SGDLS, YYNGEE. The CDR3 nucleotides are TGTGCCAGCAGCGATGTCGGACTAGCGGGAGGTTCTAGCACAGATACGCAGTATTTT. It yields the protein CASSDVGLAGGSSTDTQYF. The full variable domain, its missing parts supplied by reference TRBV9 and TRBJ2-3, is DSGVTQTPKHLITATGQRVTLRCSPRSGDLSVYWYQQSLDQGLQFLIQYYNGEERAKGNILERFSAQQFPDLHSELNLSSLELGDSALYFCASSDVGLAGGSSTDTQYFGPGTRLTVL.

The rearrangement uses TRBV10-3 and TRBJ2-4; D is uncertain. Germline CDR1 reads ENHRY; CDR2 reads SYGVKD. V lost 0 bases, J lost 13 bases, and 13 bases lay in between. The CDR3 is made up of 13 amino acids. This CDR3 is CAISESDGPQQYF. CDR3 in DNA: TGTGCCATCAGTGAGTCGGACGGCCCTCAGCAGTACTTC.

The V gene is TRBV20-1, the J gene TRBJ2-2; D unclear. Germline V gives CDR1 DFQATT, CDR2 SNEGSKA (reference sequence). Trimming removed 3 bases from V and 4 bases from J, with 12 bases in between. CDR3 length equals 14 residues. CDR3 loop: CSASPGSATGELFF. DNA for the CDR3: TGCAGTGCTAGTCCCGGCTCCGCCACCGGGGAGCTGTTTTTT.

This clonotype was detected a few times. The gene calls are TRBV25-1 and TRBJ1-1, with TRBD1 matching 10 bases. The CDR3 spans 12 residues. Trimming took 8 bases from V and 7 from J; bases not matched to a gene: 4. Germline values: CDR1 MGHDK, CDR2 SYGVNS. The CDR3 DNA sequence: TGTGCCAGCCGACAGGGGGCCCTTGAAGCTTTCTTT. Protein product: CASRQGALEAFF.

This chain connects TRBV28 to TRBJ2-5; TRBD2 matches 9 bases. J gave up 2 bases and V 6 bases, and 10 bases lay outside the gene matches. CDR1 and CDR2 from the germline V gene are MDHEN and SYDVKM. The CDR3 extends over 16 amino acids. CDR3 loop: CASSLKGLAVQETQYF. The CDR3 nucleotides are TGTGCCAGCAGCCTGAAGGGACTAGCTGTACAAGAGACCCAGTACTTC.

This clonotype was seen only a few times. The chain recombines TRBV7-9 with TRBJ2-1; a possible D gene is TRBD2 (5 bases). The length of the CDR3 is 14 residues. The germline CDR1 and CDR2 sequences are SEHNR and FQNEAQ (reference sequence). Between the trimmed V and J ends, which lost 5 bases and 3 bases, there was a span of 11 bases. The DNA for the CDR3 is TGTGCCAGCAGCCCCGCCGGGATCTACAATGAGCAGTTCTTC. This codes for CASSPAGIYNEQFF. Based on the CDR3 plus reference TRBV7-9 and TRBJ2-1, the full variable domain is DTGVSQNPRHKITKRGQNVTFRCDPISEHNRLYWYRQTLGQGPEFLTYFQNEAQLEKSRLLSDRFSAERPKGSFSTLEIQRTEQGDSAMYLCASSPAGIYNEQFFGPGTRLTVL.

This clonotype was seen more than once but under ten times. One base away lies a much larger clone, so this may be a sequencing read error. The chain uses TRBV9 and TRBJ2-2, with 8 positions matching TRBD1. The CDR3 contains 15 residues. The V and J ends lost 0 bases and 9 bases, in that order; junction bases with no gene match: 7. Germline CDR1 reads SGDLS; CDR2 reads YYNGEE. CDR3 amino acids: CASSVADRGSRELFF. Here the CDR3 DNA reads TGTGCCAGCAGCGTAGCAGACAGGGGATCCCGGGAGCTGTTTTTT.

In its sample, this clonotype was seen a few times. The chain uses TRBV12-3 or TRBV12-4 and TRBJ2-1; D is possibly TRBD1 or TRBD2 (5 bases each). This CDR3 region has 12 residues. The V and J ends lost 6 bases and 11 bases respectively, with 14 bases between them. The CDR3 bases are TGTGCCAGCAGCCAGACCGGGACCAAGCAGTTCTTC. It is translated as CASSQTGTKQFF.

This clonotype was observed a few times. The V gene is TRBV9, the J gene TRBJ2-2, with D hard to call. V was shortened by 2 bases and J by 7 bases, with 9 bases between the two germline ends. Per the germline V gene, CDR1 is SGDLS and CDR2 is YYNGEE. The CDR3 length is 13 residues. CDR3 DNA: TGTGCCAGCAGCGTCAAAATAGGCGGGGAGCTGTTTTTT. Translation gives CASSVKIGGELFF.

This clonotype was counted between two and nine times. This chain connects TRBV20-1 to TRBJ2-7, with TRBD2 as a possible D gene (6 bases). The length of the CDR3 is 15 residues. V dropped 0 bases and J dropped 7 bases, with 19 bases sitting between them. Looked up from germline, CDR1 is DFQATT and CDR2 is SNEGSKA (reference sequence). CDR3 region: CSARDAAGQGREQYF. CDR3 DNA: TGCAGTGCTAGAGATGCAGCGGGCCAGGGTCGGGAGCAGTACTTC.

The V gene is TRBV27, the J gene TRBJ2-7; 13 bases align to TRBD2. Germline V gene data show CDR1 as MNHEY and CDR2 as SMNVEV (reference sequence). The J segment lost 1 base and the V segment lost 6 bases, leaving 3 bases of the junction unmatched. This CDR3 has 15 amino acids. The CDR3 DNA follows: TGTGCCAGCAGCAGACTAGCGGGGGGTTCCTACGAGCAGTACTTC. It encodes CASSRLAGGSYEQYF.

The chain uses TRBV7-2 and TRBJ2-7, with TRBD2 matching 10 bases. J gave up 6 bases and V 3 bases, and 2 bases lay outside the gene matches. The CDR3 is 13 amino acids. Germline V gene lookup returns CDR1 SGHTA and CDR2 FQGNSA. The CDR3 loop is CASSFRTSGEQYF. The CDR3 region has the DNA TGTGCCAGCAGCTTTCGGACTAGCGGCGAGCAGTACTTC.

The chain couples TRBV20-1 to TRBJ1-3; D ambiguous. There are 15 residues in the CDR3. The germline V and J ends were trimmed by 3 bases and 0 bases, with 12 bases remaining between them. Germline V gene sequence: CDR1 DFQATT, CDR2 SNEGSKA (reference sequence). The CDR3 nucleotides are TGCAGTGCTAGCGGGCAGTTAGGCTCTGGAAACACCATATATTTT. As protein: CSASGQLGSGNTIYF.

The V gene is TRBV4-3, the J gene TRBJ2-1; a possible D gene is TRBD2 (5 bases). The end of the DNA fits TRBJ2-7 better, so the J call may be wrong. Germline values: CDR1 LGHNA, CDR2 YSLEER. There are 15 residues in the CDR3. CDR3 amino acids: CASSPGERNYNEQYF. CDR3 in DNA: TGCGCCAGCAGCCCGGGCGAGCGGAACTACAATGAGCAGTACTTC.

A few counts support this clonotype. This chain connects TRBV29-1 to TRBJ2-3; the match to TRBD2 covers 11 bases. This CDR3 comprises 12 residues. Trimming took 0 bases from V and 14 from J; bases not matched to a gene: 4. CDR1 SQVTM and CDR2 ANQGSEA come from the germline V gene. CDR3 bases: TGCAGCGTTGAAGAGGGACTAGCGGTGACGTATTTT. It yields the protein CSVEEGLAVTYF.

In this sample, this clonotype turned up many times. The chain recombines TRBV20-1 with TRBJ2-4; D remains ambiguous. The CDR3 is 12 residues long. Trimming stripped 5 bases from V and 8 bases from J, with 13 bases between. Germline V CDR1 and CDR2: DFQATT, SNEGSKA (reference sequence). The chain's CDR3 is CSAGPVEYIQYF. Written as DNA, the CDR3 is TGCAGTGCTGGACCGGTCGAGTACATTCAGTACTTC.

The V call is TRBV28, the J call TRBJ2-2; D unresolved. The CDR3 length is 12 residues. Trimming removed 2 bases at V and 7 bases at J, with 5 bases between. Germline lookup yields CDR1 MDHEN and CDR2 SYDVKM. The CDR3 spells CASSLPSGELFF. CDR3 coding DNA: TGTGCCAGCAGTTTACCTAGCGGGGAGCTGTTTTTT.

This sequence joins TRBV20-1 and TRBJ2-4; a weak D match, TRBD2 (5 bases). The DNA end lines up better with TRBJ2-7; the J call may be wrong. This CDR3 has 14 residues. Germline-derived CDR1 and CDR2 are DFQATT and SNEGSKA (reference sequence). CDR3 residues: CSARSGEPWDEQYF. The CDR3 nucleotides read TGCAGTGCTCGTTCCGGGGAGCCCTGGGACGAGCAGTACTTC.

On this clonotype: This clone may be a read error of a much larger clone one base away. The genes are TRBV9 and TRBJ2-5, with D maybe TRBD1 (7 bases). Trimming stripped 0 bases from V and 11 bases from J, with 17 bases between. The CDR3 is 14 amino acids. CDR1 SGDLS and CDR2 YYNGEE come from the germline V gene. CDR3 in DNA: TGTGCCAGCAGCGTAGCAGGGGGGACCTACGGGCAGTACTTC. Protein sequence: CASSVAGGTYGQYF.